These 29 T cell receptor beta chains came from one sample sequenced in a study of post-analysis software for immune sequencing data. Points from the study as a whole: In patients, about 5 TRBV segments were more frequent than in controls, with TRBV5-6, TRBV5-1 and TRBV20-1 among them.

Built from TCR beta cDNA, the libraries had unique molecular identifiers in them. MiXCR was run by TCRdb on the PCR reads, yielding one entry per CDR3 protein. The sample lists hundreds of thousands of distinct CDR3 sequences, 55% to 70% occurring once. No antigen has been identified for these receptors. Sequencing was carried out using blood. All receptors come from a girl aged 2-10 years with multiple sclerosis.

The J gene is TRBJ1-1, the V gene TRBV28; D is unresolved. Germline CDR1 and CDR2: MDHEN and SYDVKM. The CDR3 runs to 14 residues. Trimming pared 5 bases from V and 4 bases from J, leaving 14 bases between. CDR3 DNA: TGTGCCAGCAGTACCACCCCACCCGGCACTGAAGCTTTCTTT. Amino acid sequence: CASSTTPPGTEAFF.

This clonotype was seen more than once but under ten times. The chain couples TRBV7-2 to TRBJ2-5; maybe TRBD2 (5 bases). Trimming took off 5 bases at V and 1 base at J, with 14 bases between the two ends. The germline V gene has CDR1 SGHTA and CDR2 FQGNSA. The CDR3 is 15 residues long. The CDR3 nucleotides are TGTGCCAGCAGCGATTCGAGGGCTAGCCAAGAGACCCAGTACTTC. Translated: CASSDSRASQETQYF.

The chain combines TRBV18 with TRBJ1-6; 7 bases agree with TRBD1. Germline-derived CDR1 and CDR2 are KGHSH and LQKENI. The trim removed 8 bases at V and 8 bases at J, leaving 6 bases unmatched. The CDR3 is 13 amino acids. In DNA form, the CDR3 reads TGTGCCAGCGGACAGGAGGGAGATTCACCCCTCCACTTT. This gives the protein CASGQEGDSPLHF. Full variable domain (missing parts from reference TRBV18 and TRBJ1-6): NAGVMQNPRHLVRRRGQEARLRCSPMKGHSHVYWYRQLPEEGLKFMVYLQKENIIDESGMPKERFSAEFPKEGPSILRIQQVVRGDSAAYFCASGQEGDSPLHFGNGTRLTVT.

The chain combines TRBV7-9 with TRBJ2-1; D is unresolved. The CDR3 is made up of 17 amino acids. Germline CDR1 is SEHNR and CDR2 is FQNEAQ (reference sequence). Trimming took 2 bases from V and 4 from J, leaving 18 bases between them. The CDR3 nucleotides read TGTGCCAGCAGCTTACGGCGAGGTAGTCGAGTTTACAATGAGCAGTTCTTC. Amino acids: CASSLRRGSRVYNEQFF. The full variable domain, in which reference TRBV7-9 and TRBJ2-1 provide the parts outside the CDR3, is DTGVSQNPRHKITKRGQNVTFRCDPISEHNRLYWYRQTLGQGPEFLTYFQNEAQLEKSRLLSDRFSAERPKGSFSTLEIQRTEQGDSAMYLCASSLRRGSRVYNEQFFGPGTRLTVL.

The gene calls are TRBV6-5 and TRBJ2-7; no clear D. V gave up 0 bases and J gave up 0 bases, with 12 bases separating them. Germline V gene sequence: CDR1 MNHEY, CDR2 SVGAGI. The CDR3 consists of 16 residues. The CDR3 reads CASSYSTGQSSYEQYF. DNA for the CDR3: TGTGCCAGCAGTTACTCGACGGGCCAGAGCTCCTACGAGCAGTACTTC.

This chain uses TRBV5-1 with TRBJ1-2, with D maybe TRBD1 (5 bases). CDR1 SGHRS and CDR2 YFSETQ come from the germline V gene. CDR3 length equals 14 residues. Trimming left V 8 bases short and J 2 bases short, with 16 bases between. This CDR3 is CASTGQTANYGYTF. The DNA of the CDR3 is TGCGCCAGTACGGGGCAGACGGCCAACTATGGCTACACCTTC.

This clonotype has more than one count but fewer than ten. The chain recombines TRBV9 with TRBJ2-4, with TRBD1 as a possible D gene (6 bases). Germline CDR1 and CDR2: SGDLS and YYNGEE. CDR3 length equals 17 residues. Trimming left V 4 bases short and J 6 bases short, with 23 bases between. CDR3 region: CASSSPTGPLGGNIQYF. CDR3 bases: TGTGCCAGCAGCTCGCCGACAGGCCCCCTTGGGGGAAACATTCAGTACTTC.

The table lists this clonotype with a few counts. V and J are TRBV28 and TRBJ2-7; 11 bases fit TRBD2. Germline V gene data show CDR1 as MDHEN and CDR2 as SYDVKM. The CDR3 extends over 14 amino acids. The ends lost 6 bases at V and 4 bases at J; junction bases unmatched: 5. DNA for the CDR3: TGTGCCAGCAGGTTAGCGGGAGGGCCGTACGAGCAGTACTTC. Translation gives CASRLAGGPYEQYF.

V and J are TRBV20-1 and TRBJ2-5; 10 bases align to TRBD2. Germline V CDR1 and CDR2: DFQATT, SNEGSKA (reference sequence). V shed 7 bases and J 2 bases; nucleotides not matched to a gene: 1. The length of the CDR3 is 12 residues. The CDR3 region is CSVAGGQETQYF. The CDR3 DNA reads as TGCAGTGTAGCGGGAGGTCAAGAGACCCAGTACTTC.

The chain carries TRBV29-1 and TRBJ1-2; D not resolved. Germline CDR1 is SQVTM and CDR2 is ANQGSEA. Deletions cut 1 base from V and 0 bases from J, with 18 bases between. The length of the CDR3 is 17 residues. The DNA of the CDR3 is TGCAGCGTTGAAGTATTCGTGGACGATAATCCTAACTATGGCTACACCTTC. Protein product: CSVEVFVDDNPNYGYTF.

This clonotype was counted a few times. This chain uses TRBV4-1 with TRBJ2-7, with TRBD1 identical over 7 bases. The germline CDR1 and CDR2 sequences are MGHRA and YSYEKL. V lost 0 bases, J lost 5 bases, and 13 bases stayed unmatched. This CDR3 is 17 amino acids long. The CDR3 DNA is TGCGCCAGCAGCCAAGATCAGGGGCGGACAGGTCATCACGAGCAGTACTTC. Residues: CASSQDQGRTGHHEQYF.

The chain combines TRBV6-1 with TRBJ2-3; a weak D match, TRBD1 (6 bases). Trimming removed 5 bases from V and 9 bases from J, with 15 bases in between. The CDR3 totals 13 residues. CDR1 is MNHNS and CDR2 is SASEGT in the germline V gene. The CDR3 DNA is TGTGCCAGCAGTCTAGAGATTAGGGGGACGCAGTATTTT. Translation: CASSLEIRGTQYF.

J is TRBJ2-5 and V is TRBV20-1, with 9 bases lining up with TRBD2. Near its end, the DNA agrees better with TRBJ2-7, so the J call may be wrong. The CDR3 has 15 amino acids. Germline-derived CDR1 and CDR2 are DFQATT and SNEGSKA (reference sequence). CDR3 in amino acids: CSARRLADLHYEQYF. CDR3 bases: TGCAGTGCTAGACGACTAGCGGACCTACACTACGAGCAGTACTTC.

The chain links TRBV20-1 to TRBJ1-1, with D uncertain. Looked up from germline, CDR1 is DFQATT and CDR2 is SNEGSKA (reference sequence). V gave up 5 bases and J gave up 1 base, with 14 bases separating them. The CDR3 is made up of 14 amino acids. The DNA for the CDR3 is TGCAGTGCTTTTTTGGAGGCCGGGAACACTGAAGCTTTCTTT. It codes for CSAFLEAGNTEAFF.

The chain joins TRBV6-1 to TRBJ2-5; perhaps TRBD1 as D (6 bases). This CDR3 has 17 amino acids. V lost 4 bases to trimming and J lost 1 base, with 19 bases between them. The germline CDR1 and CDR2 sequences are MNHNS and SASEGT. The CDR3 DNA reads TGTGCCAGCAGTGGAACGATATCACTGGACAGCCAAGAGACCCAGTACTTC. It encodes CASSGTISLDSQETQYF.

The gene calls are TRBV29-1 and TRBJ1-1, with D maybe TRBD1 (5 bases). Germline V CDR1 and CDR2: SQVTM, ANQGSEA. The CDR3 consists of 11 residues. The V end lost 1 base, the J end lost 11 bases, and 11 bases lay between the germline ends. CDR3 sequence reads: CSVEASGDAFF. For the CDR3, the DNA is TGCAGCGTTGAAGCGTCCGGGGACGCTTTCTTT.

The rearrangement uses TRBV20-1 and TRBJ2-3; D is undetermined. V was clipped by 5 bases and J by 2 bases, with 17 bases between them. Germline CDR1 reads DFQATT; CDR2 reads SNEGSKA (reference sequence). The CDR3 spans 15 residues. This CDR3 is CSAPRASSATDTQYF. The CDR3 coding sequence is TGCAGTGCTCCACGGGCCTCAAGTGCCACAGATACGCAGTATTTT.

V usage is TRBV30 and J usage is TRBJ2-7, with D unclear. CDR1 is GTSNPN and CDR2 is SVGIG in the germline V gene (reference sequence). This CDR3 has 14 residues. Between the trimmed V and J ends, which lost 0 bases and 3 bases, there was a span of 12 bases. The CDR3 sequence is CAWSVRSLGYEQYF. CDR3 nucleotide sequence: TGTGCCTGGAGTGTACGTTCCTTGGGCTACGAGCAGTACTTC.

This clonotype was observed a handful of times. The CDR3 DNA is TGCAGTGTTTCGACAGGGGGTAGTCAGCCCCAGCATTTT. Protein: CSVSTGGSQPQHF. V is TRBV20-1 and J is TRBJ1-5; 9 bases map to TRBD1. Losses at the gene ends were 7 bases for V and 6 bases for J; bases not matched to a gene: 7. The V gene's germline CDR1 is DFQATT and CDR2 SNEGSKA (reference sequence). CDR3 length: 13 amino acids.

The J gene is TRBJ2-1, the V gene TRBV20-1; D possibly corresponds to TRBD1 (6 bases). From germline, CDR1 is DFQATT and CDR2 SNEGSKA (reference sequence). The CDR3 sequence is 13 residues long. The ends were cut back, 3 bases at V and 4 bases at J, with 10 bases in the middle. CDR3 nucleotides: TGCAGTGCTAGCACGGACAGTTACAATGAGCAGTTCTTC. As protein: CSASTDSYNEQFF.

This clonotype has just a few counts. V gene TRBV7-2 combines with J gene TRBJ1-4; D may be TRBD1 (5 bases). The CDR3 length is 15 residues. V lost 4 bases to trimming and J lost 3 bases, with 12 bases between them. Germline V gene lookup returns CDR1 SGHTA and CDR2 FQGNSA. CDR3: CASSSRLGANEKLFF. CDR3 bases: TGTGCCAGCAGCTCCCGCTTGGGGGCTAATGAAAAACTGTTTTTT.

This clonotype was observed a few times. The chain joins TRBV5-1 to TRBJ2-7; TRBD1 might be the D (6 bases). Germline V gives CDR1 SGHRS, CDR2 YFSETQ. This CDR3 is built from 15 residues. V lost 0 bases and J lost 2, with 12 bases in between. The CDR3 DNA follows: TGCGCCAGCAGCTTGGTGGGGGACAACGCCTACGAGCAGTACTTC. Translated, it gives CASSLVGDNAYEQYF.

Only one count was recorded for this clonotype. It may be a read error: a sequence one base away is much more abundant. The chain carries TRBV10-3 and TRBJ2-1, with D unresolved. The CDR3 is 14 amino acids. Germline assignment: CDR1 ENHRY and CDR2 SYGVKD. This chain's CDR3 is CAIDRGGEYNERFF. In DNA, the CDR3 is TGTGCCATTGACCGTGGTGGAGAATACAATGAGCGGTTCTTC.

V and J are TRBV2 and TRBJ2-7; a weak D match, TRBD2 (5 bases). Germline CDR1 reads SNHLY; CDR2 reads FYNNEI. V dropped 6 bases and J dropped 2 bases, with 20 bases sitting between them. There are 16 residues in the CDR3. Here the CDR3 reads CASRYSDPAATYEQYF. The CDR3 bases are TGTGCCAGCAGGTATAGCGACCCAGCAGCCACCTACGAGCAGTACTTC.

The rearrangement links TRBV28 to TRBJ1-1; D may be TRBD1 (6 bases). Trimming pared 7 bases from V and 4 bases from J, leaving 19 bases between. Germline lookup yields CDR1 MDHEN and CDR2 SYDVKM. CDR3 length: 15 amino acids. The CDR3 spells CASILTAGAGTEAFF. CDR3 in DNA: TGTGCCAGCATCCTCACCGCAGGGGCTGGCACTGAAGCTTTCTTT.

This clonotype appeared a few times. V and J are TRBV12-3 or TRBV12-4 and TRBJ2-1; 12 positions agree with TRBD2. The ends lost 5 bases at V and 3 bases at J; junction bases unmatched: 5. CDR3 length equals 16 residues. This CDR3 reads CASSLVGLAGYNEQFF. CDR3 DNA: TGTGCCAGCAGTCTTGTGGGACTAGCGGGCTACAATGAGCAGTTCTTC.

CDR3 sequence: CASSALQGTEAFF. The CDR3 region has the DNA TGTGCCAGCAGCGCCTTACAGGGAACAGAAGCTTTCTTT. The V and J genes are TRBV7-2 and TRBJ1-1; a possible D gene is TRBD1 (6 bases). In germline, CDR1 is SGHTA, CDR2 FQGNSA. V was cut by 5 bases and J by 8 bases, with 15 bases left in between. The CDR3 has 13 amino acids.

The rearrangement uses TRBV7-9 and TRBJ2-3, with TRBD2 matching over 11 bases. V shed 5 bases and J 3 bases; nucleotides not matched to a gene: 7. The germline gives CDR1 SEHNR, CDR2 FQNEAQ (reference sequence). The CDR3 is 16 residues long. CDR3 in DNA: TGTGCCAGCAGCCCTCATAGCGGGGGGGCAACAGATACGCAGTATTTT. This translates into CASSPHSGGATDTQYF.

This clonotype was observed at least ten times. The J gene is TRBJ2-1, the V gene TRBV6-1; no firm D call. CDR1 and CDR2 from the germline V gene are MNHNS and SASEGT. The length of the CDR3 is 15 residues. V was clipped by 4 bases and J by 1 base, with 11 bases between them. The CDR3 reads CASSVDGESYNEQFF. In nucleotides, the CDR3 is TGTGCCAGCAGTGTGGACGGTGAATCCTACAATGAGCAGTTCTTC.